The table lists the clone carrying this T cell receptor beta chain with many counts. Trimming removed 1 base at V and 1 base at J, with 7 bases between. The CDR3 covers 13 residues. Germline CDR1 SQVTM, CDR2 ANQGSEA. Sequenced material consisted of expressed TCRB transcripts (all of the isolated RNA was reverse transcribed). Assay used: immunoSEQ multiplex PCR; TCRdb lists only in-frame clones, some missing. The sample yields around 450,000 clones, over 10% seen once. Heparinised blood was drawn once per donor, averaging roughly 120 mL. Post-sort purity exceeded 98% for all sorted populations. The data stem from a study of beta chain features in type 1 diabetes.

The sequence came from a woman under 30 in good health. The sequencing sample was made of naive CD4+ T cells from blood. J is TRBJ1-1 and V is TRBV29-1, with D possibly being TRBD1 (5 bases). CDR3 protein: CSVEGTPNTEAFF. Written as DNA, the CDR3 is TGCAGCGTTGAAGGGACACCGAACACTGAAGCTTTCTTT.